These T cell receptor beta chains were read from a single sample in a study of blood T cell repertoires in COVID-19. Measured with immunoSEQ multiplex PCR; TCRdb has only the in-frame clones, and not every one. The data hold approximately 69,000 clones, with roughly 85% observed a single time. The source material was peripheral blood. The receptor source for this set is a woman aged 60-70 years with acute or convalescent COVID-19. Both conserved end residues are part of each CDR3. The order of the fields is D gene, J gene, clone size, V gene, CDR3 DNA, CDR3 protein. A D gene is named only where the DNA matches it firmly. Expanded clones are given a class, and other clones once, few, many or no size at all.

TRBD1	TRBJ1-5	.	TRBV2	TGTGCCAGCACCCGGGACAGTTATAGCAATCAGCCCCAGCATTTT	CASTRDSYSNQPQHF
TRBD1	TRBJ2-1	.	TRBV7-2	TGTGCCAGCAGCCAAGGGACAGGCTCCTACAATGAGCAGTTCTTC	CASSQGTGSYNEQFF
TRBD1	TRBJ1-1	.	TRBV7-8	TGTGCCAGCAGCCCCCTCGAGCTTGGTCAACAGGGGGAAATGAACACTGAAGCTTTCTTT	CASSPLELGQQGEMNTEAFF
TRBD1	TRBJ1-4	.	TRBV28	TGTGCCAGCAAACCAACACAGGGGGCCGCAACTAATGAAAAACTGTTTTTT	CASKPTQGAATNEKLFF
TRBD2	TRBJ2-5	few	TRBV3-1/TRBV3-2	TGTGCCAGCAGCCAAGATACGCTAGCGGGGGGCTGCCCGTACTTC	CASSQDTLAGGCPYF
TRBD2	TRBJ2-1	.	TRBV5-1	TGCGCCAGCAGGGCGGGACTAGCGGGAGTCAATGAGCAGTTCTTC	CASRAGLAGVNEQFF
.	TRBJ1-2	.	TRBV6-2/TRBV6-3	TGTGCCAGCAGTTACAAGGCAGGCTATGGCTACACCTTC	CASSYKAGYGYTF
TRBD2	TRBJ2-7	.	TRBV30	TGTGCCTGGAGAAAGGTAGCGGGAGTGGGAGAGCAGTACTTC	CAWRKVAGVGEQYF
.	TRBJ1-2	.	TRBV6-6	TGTGCCAGCAGCCAGGGTCGGCCGGGCAGAACCCCCTCTACCAACTATGGCTACACCTTC	CASSQGRPGRTPSTNYGYTF
.	TRBJ2-2	.	TRBV6-1	TGTGCCAGCAGTGAAGTGGCGGGCTTCGTCACCGGGGAGCTGTTTTTT	CASSEVAGFVTGELFF
TRBD1	TRBJ1-4	few	TRBV5-1	TGCGCCAGCAGCATCGACAGGGCGAATGAAAAACTGTTTTTT	CASSIDRANEKLFF
.	TRBJ1-1	.	TRBV19	TGTGCCAGTAGTATAGGCGACGGGAAGCTGAACACTGAAGCTTTCTTT	CASSIGDGKLNTEAFF
.	TRBJ1-5	few	TRBV19	TGTGCCTCAAGTCCCGAGGGCTTGGGCAATCAGCCCCAGCATTTT	CASSPEGLGNQPQHF
.	TRBJ1-1	.	TRBV28	TGTGCCAGCAGTTCTGCTTCGGGGGGAACTCGCGAAGCTTTCTTT	CASSSASGGTREAFF
.	TRBJ1-1	.	TRBV5-1	TGCGCCAGCAGCTTTCGCTCGCGCGGGAACACTGAAGCTTTCTTT	CASSFRSRGNTEAFF
TRBD1	TRBJ1-5	.	TRBV10-2	TGCGCCAGCACCACAGGGGCAGGCAATCAGCCCCAGCATTTT	CASTTGAGNQPQHF
TRBD2	TRBJ2-4	.	TRBV19	TGTGCCAGTAGTCCTGGACCGGGACTAGCCCCTGAGTACTTC	CASSPGPGLAPEYF
.	TRBJ1-4	.	TRBV28	TGTGCCAGCAGTTTATACCCCACAGGGAGGGGAGGGGAAAAACTGTTTTTT	CASSLYPTGRGGEKLFF
.	TRBJ1-1	.	TRBV5-4	TGTGCCACCGCCTCGGTAAGAGGTCAGAACACTGAAGCTTTCTTT	CATASVRGQNTEAFF
TRBD1	TRBJ2-2	.	TRBV5-1	TGCGCCAGCAGGCCAGGACAGGGAACCGGGGAGCTGTTTTTT	CASRPGQGTGELFF
.	TRBJ1-2	.	TRBV5-8	TGTGCCAGCAGCTTGCCGGGGACGGGAGGAGGTGGCTACACCTTC	CASSLPGTGGGGYTF
.	TRBJ1-2	.	TRBV6-1	TGTGCCAGCAGTGAAGCTGCGATGGGGGCGAACTATGGCTACACCTTC	CASSEAAMGANYGYTF
TRBD1	TRBJ2-7	.	TRBV9	TGTGCCAGCAGCGTAGAACCACAGGGGCATCAGGAGCAGTACTTC	CASSVEPQGHQEQYF
.	TRBJ1-1	once	TRBV7-8	TGTGCCAGCAGCTTACGCGGGTTTGAAGCTTTCTTT	CASSLRGFEAFF
TRBD1	TRBJ1-3	.	TRBV18	TGTGCCAGCTCACCACCCCAGGGGGCTACAGGAAACACCATATATTTT	CASSPPQGATGNTIYF
.	TRBJ1-4	.	TRBV7-9	TGTGCCAGCAGCATCCAGCGAGGGACTAATGAAAAACTGTTTTTT	CASSIQRGTNEKLFF
TRBD1	TRBJ2-7	.	TRBV6-1	TGTGCCAGCAGTGAAGCTCTTGGGACAGGTTCCTACGAGCAGTACTTC	CASSEALGTGSYEQYF
TRBD2	TRBJ2-1	few	TRBV24-1	TGTGCCACCAGTGATACCCGCGGGAGCTCCTACAATGAGCAGTTCTTC	CATSDTRGSSYNEQFF
.	TRBJ2-7	few	TRBV23-1	TGCGCCAGCAGTCCCCTTAGCGGAATCACCTACGAGCAGTACTTC	CASSPLSGITYEQYF
.	TRBJ1-1	.	TRBV5-1	TGCGCCAGCAGTTTAACAGGGAGCACTGAAGCTTTCTTT	CASSLTGSTEAFF
.	TRBJ2-1	.	TRBV15	TGTGCCACCAGCCCCCTCCTGACAGATGAGCAGTTCTTC	CATSPLLTDEQFF
.	TRBJ2-1	.	TRBV2	TGTGCCAGCCGGGAGAACAGGGGAGGAGGGGGTGAGCAGTTCTTC	CASRENRGGGGEQFF
.	TRBJ2-7	.	TRBV5-6	TGTGCCAGCAGCTTGGCAGGTGCCCCCTACGAGCAGTACTTC	CASSLAGAPYEQYF
.	TRBJ2-7	.	TRBV4-2	TGTGCCAGCAGCCAAGGTTCGGAGGGAGTGGAGCAGTACTTC	CASSQGSEGVEQYF
TRBD2	TRBJ2-1	.	TRBV5-4	TGTGCCAGCAGCCCCGTCGCATCTAGCGGGAACTATGAGCAGTTCTTC	CASSPVASSGNYEQFF